What follows describes a single TCR beta chain. The data were obtained in a study of blood T cells in healthy people across ages. The germline CDR1 and CDR2 sequences are SGHAT and FQNNGV. The CDR3 extends over 15 amino acids. J gave up 1 base and V 5 bases, and 7 bases lay outside the gene matches. Through a sample-barcoded 5' primer and a J-beta primer mix, a second PCR was run for 7 to 11 cycles. Each TCR beta cDNA got a 12-nucleotide random molecular identifier. TCRdb recomputed calls from the 5' RACE reads with MiXCR, one row per CDR3 protein. This table has fewer than 2 million distinct CDR3 sequences, 39% appearing once.

Sequenced sample: blood. The V call is TRBV11-2, the J call TRBJ1-1; TRBD1 matches at 7 bases. The sequence derives from a human donor in good health. In DNA, the CDR3 is TGTGCCAGCAGCAACAGGGGAATGGGGAACACTGAAGCTTTCTTT. Its protein product is CASSNRGMGNTEAFF.